What follows are 32 T cell receptor beta chains derived from one specimen sequenced in a study of beta chain features in type 1 diabetes. Isolated RNA was reverse transcribed in full, so expressed TCRB transcripts were sequenced. Sequencing used immunoSEQ multiplex PCR; TCRdb keeps in-frame clones, though not all of them. The repertoire holds roughly 250,000 clones, with 68% as singletons. The specimen sequenced was naive CD4+ T cells from blood. The receptor source for this set is a man aged 25-45 years in good health.

In its sample, this clone was seen once. The chain carries TRBV7-2 and TRBJ2-3; a weak D match, TRBD1 (7 bases). Germline V CDR1 and CDR2: SGHTA, FQGNSA. V lost 5 bases and J 2 bases, leaving 14 bases between the germline ends. The CDR3 has 15 residues. Written as DNA, the CDR3 is TGTGCCAGCAGCACCGGGGGACAGCTCACAGATACGCAGTATTTT. It yields the protein CASSTGGQLTDTQYF. The full variable domain, rest sourced from reference TRBV7-2 and TRBJ2-3, is GAGVSQSPSNKVTEKGKDVELRCDPISGHTALYWYRQSLGQGLEFLIYFQGNSAPDKSGLPSDRFSAERTGGSVSTLTIQRTQQEDSAVYLCASSTGGQLTDTQYFGPGTRLTVL.

This clone has more than one count but fewer than ten. The chain recombines TRBV5-4 with TRBJ1-1, with a weak D call TRBD1 (5 bases). CDR1 and CDR2 (germline): SGHNT, YYREEE (reference sequence). CDR3 length: 15 amino acids. V was clipped by 4 bases and J by 10 bases, with 23 bases between them. The CDR3 sequence: CASSRGGDRGPRAFF. The CDR3 DNA follows: TGTGCCAGCAGCCGGGGAGGAGACAGAGGCCCAAGAGCTTTCTTT.

The table lists this clone with a few counts. Within the sample, other DNA sequences also encode this same CDR3. V gene TRBV29-1 combines with J gene TRBJ1-1; D uncertain. Trimming cost V 4 bases and J 0 bases, with 3 bases left between them. Germline-derived CDR1 and CDR2 are SQVTM and ANQGSEA. The CDR3 has 11 residues. The CDR3 nucleotides read TGCAGCGTTGGATTGAACACTGAAGCTTTCTTT. It yields the protein CSVGLNTEAFF. The variable domain in full, with the rest retrieved from reference TRBV29-1 and TRBJ1-1, is SAVISQKPSRDICQRGTSLTIQCQVDSQVTMMFWYRQQPGQSLTLIATANQGSEATYESGFVIDKFPISRPNLTFSTLTVSNMSPEDSSIYLCSVGLNTEAFFGQGTRLTVV.

V usage is TRBV30 and J usage is TRBJ1-2; no definite D call. Trimming took off 0 bases at V and 5 bases at J, with 13 bases between the two ends. In germline, CDR1 is GTSNPN, CDR2 SVGIG (reference sequence). The CDR3 extends over 14 amino acids. CDR3 amino acids: CAWSVRASDYGYTF. CDR3 nucleotides: TGTGCCTGGAGTGTACGAGCGTCCGATTATGGCTACACCTTC.

This clone was detected only once. The gene calls are TRBV5-1 and TRBJ2-7; D might be TRBD1 (6 bases). V lost 4 bases to trimming and J lost 6 bases, with 17 bases between them. The CDR3 loop spans 14 amino acids. CDR1 is SGHRS and CDR2 is YFSETQ in the germline V gene. The CDR3 spells CASSGDTLGGEQYF. The DNA of the CDR3 is TGCGCCAGCAGCGGGGACACGTTGGGCGGCGAGCAGTACTTC.

V gene TRBV18 combines with J gene TRBJ2-1; 8 positions match TRBD1. With 0 bases clipped from V and 12 bases from J, the junction kept 7 bases outside the gene matches. CDR3 length: 14 residues. Looked up from germline, CDR1 is KGHSH and CDR2 is LQKENI. CDR3 nucleotides: TGTGCCAGCTCACCACCGGGACAGGTAATCGGGCAGTTCTTC. Residues: CASSPPGQVIGQFF.

This sequence joins TRBV30 and TRBJ2-5, with a weak D call TRBD2 (6 bases). CDR1 and CDR2 from the germline V gene are GTSNPN and SVGIG (reference sequence). The CDR3 sequence is 13 residues long. Trimming took off 2 bases at V and 4 bases at J, with 11 bases between the two ends. The CDR3 protein is CAWSSRRGETQYF. DNA of the CDR3: TGTGCCTGGAGTTCGCGGCGGGGAGAGACCCAGTACTTC. Full variable domain (remainder filled in from reference TRBV30 and TRBJ2-5): SQTIHQWPATLVQPVGSPLSLECTVEGTSNPNLYWYRQAAGRGLQLLFYSVGIGQISSEVPQNLSASRPQDRQFILSSKKLLLSDSGFYLCAWSSRRGETQYFGPGTRLLVL.

As for this clone: The sample carries other DNA sequences with the same CDR3. The J gene is TRBJ2-5, the V gene TRBV2; no firm D call. This CDR3 comprises 10 residues. CDR1 and CDR2 (germline): SNHLY, FYNNEI. V lost 4 bases and J lost 5, with 2 bases in between. The CDR3 here is CASSVETQYF. In DNA, the CDR3 is TGTGCCAGCAGTGTCGAGACCCAGTACTTC.

The chain has TRBV29-1 and TRBJ1-3; D unresolved. The germline gives CDR1 SQVTM, CDR2 ANQGSEA. Deletions cut 4 bases from V and 0 bases from J, with 7 bases between. The CDR3 runs 13 residues. Here the CDR3 DNA reads TGCAGCGTTGGCACGAACTCTGGAAACACCATATATTTT. Its translation: CSVGTNSGNTIYF.

The sample holds a few counts of this clone. The chain joins TRBV4-3 to TRBJ2-3; D unresolved. Germline CDR1 reads LGHNA; CDR2 reads YSLEER. The V and J ends lost 0 bases and 2 bases respectively, with 9 bases between them. This CDR3 is 15 amino acids long. Here the CDR3 reads CASSQERGDTDTQYF. As DNA, the CDR3 is TGCGCCAGCAGCCAAGAGAGAGGAGACACAGATACGCAGTATTTT.

The V and J genes are TRBV30 and TRBJ2-7; D unclear. Germline CDR1 reads GTSNPN; CDR2 reads SVGIG (reference sequence). V was cut by 3 bases and J by 4 bases, with 10 bases left in between. The CDR3 length is 12 residues. The CDR3 spells CAWSAAKYEQYF. The DNA for the CDR3 is TGTGCCTGGAGCGCAGCAAAATACGAGCAGTACTTC.

This chain uses TRBV4-2 with TRBJ2-7, with D perhaps matching TRBD1 (6 bases). This CDR3 contains 14 residues. Looked up from germline, CDR1 is LGHNA and CDR2 is YNFKEQ. Trimming removed 1 base at V and 2 bases at J, with 9 bases between. In nucleotides, the CDR3 is TGTGCCAGCAGCCAAGGGGACAAAGCCTACGAGCAGTACTTC. Protein sequence: CASSQGDKAYEQYF.

A single count supports this clone. V is TRBV5-1 and J is TRBJ2-2, with 9 bases lining up with TRBD2. J was trimmed by 7 bases and V by 2 bases; bases with no gene match: 6. CDR1 is SGHRS and CDR2 is YFSETQ in the germline V gene. The CDR3 has 15 residues. The DNA for the CDR3 is TGCGCCAGCAGCTTTGTAGCGGGAGCTGTCGGGGAGCTGTTTTTT. Its translation is CASSFVAGAVGELFF.

This clone came up once. The chain carries TRBV20-1 and TRBJ2-5, with D tentatively TRBD1 (5 bases). This CDR3 region has 11 residues. The V end was cut by 3 bases, the J end by 7 bases, with 9 bases between. Looked up from germline, CDR1 is DFQATT and CDR2 is SNEGSKA (reference sequence). DNA for the CDR3: TGCAGTGCTAGTAGGGGCGGGACCCAGTACTTC. It specifies CSASRGGTQYF.

The chain combines TRBV7-9 with TRBJ2-6; D gene uncertain. Between the trimmed V and J ends, which lost 2 bases and 4 bases, there was a span of 9 bases. Germline V gene sequence: CDR1 SEHNR, CDR2 FQNEAQ (reference sequence). This CDR3 is 15 amino acids long. CDR3 DNA: TGTGCCAGCAGCTTAATAGGACCGGGGGCCAACGTCCTGACTTTC. Translation gives CASSLIGPGANVLTF.

The chain recombines TRBV10-3 with TRBJ1-1; maybe TRBD1 (5 bases). Germline loops: CDR1 ENHRY, CDR2 SYGVKD. The ends were cut back, 8 bases at V and 3 bases at J, with 16 bases in the middle. This CDR3 spans 14 amino acids. The DNA for the CDR3 is TGTGCCATCCGTGGGAATCAGGGAGACACTGAAGCTTTCTTT. This encodes CAIRGNQGDTEAFF.

This sequence joins TRBV7-2 and TRBJ2-7; TRBD2 matches 9 bases. The germline V gene encodes CDR1 SGHTA and CDR2 FQGNSA. CDR3 length: 15 amino acids. The trim removed 6 bases at V and 6 bases at J, leaving 12 bases unmatched. The DNA of the CDR3 is TGTGCCAGCAGTCCCGTAGCGGGAGTCCGGGGCGAGCAGTACTTC. Amino acids: CASSPVAGVRGEQYF.

The chain employs TRBV29-1 and TRBJ2-3; 7 bases match TRBD2. CDR1 SQVTM and CDR2 ANQGSEA come from the germline V gene. V gave up 4 bases and J gave up 4 bases; unmatched junction bases: 8. The CDR3 loop spans 14 amino acids. The CDR3: CSVGGRVRPDTQYF. DNA of the CDR3: TGCAGCGTTGGAGGGAGGGTTCGACCAGATACGCAGTATTTT.

This chain links TRBV7-9 with TRBJ1-3; D not certain. This CDR3 contains 14 residues. Looked up from germline, CDR1 is SEHNR and CDR2 is FQNEAQ (reference sequence). V lost 3 bases and J 4 bases, leaving 10 bases between the germline ends. The CDR3 DNA reads as TGTGCCAGCAGCTTTTCAGGACTGGGAAACACCATATATTTT. This sequence encodes CASSFSGLGNTIYF.

The genes are TRBV29-1 and TRBJ2-7, with 9 bases fitting TRBD1. CDR1 is SQVTM, CDR2 ANQGSEA, per germline. J was trimmed by 7 bases and V by 7 bases; bases with no gene match: 11. The CDR3 runs 13 residues. The CDR3 here is CSGQDRGIKEQYF. The CDR3 DNA reads as TGCAGCGGTCAGGACAGGGGAATCAAGGAGCAGTACTTC.

The chain recombines TRBV7-9 with TRBJ2-3; no definite D call. Germline V lookup: CDR1 SEHNR, CDR2 FQNEAQ (reference sequence). Trimming removed 8 bases from V and 3 bases from J, with 3 bases in between. The CDR3 contains 10 residues. In nucleotides, the CDR3 is TGTGCCAGCGGAACAGATACGCAGTATTTT. This encodes CASGTDTQYF.

The chain joins TRBV7-7 to TRBJ2-1, with 14 bases matching TRBD2. CDR3 length: 15 amino acids. CDR1 and CDR2 (germline): SSHAT, FNYEAQ (reference sequence). J lost 6 bases, V lost 5 bases, and 3 bases had no gene match. CDR3 sequence reads: CASSIGLAGGNEQFF. The CDR3 bases are TGTGCCAGCAGCATAGGACTAGCGGGAGGCAATGAGCAGTTCTTC.

This clone was seen just once. The genes are TRBV29-1 and TRBJ2-3; TRBD1 aligns across 7 bases. This CDR3 comprises 14 residues. Unmatched junction bases numbered 11, after V lost 5 bases and J lost 6 bases. Germline V CDR1 and CDR2: SQVTM, ANQGSEA. CDR3 DNA sequence: TGCAGCGTTAATATACAGGGGCGCCCGGATACGCAGTATTTT. Its protein product is CSVNIQGRPDTQYF.

A word on this clone: The sample holds other DNA sequences that translate to the same CDR3. The chain combines TRBV7-9 with TRBJ1-1; D may be TRBD1 (5 bases). This CDR3 has 13 residues. Trimming removed 9 bases from V and 1 base from J, with 12 bases in between. CDR1 and CDR2 (germline): SEHNR, FQNEAQ (reference sequence). The CDR3 region has the DNA TGTGCCAGTAGCCTTACAGGGAACACTGAAGCTTTCTTT. Translated, it gives CASSLTGNTEAFF.

The V call is TRBV7-2, the J call TRBJ2-3; D is unresolved. V dropped 4 bases and J dropped 5 bases, with 7 bases sitting between them. The CDR3 consists of 12 residues. The germline CDR1 and CDR2 sequences are SGHTA and FQGNSA. In nucleotides, the CDR3 is TGTGCCAGCAGCTCCTTAGTAGATACGCAGTATTTT. It is translated as CASSSLVDTQYF.

The V and J genes are TRBV29-1 and TRBJ2-5; no clear D. V lost 8 bases and J 4 bases, leaving 14 bases between the germline ends. Germline V gives CDR1 SQVTM, CDR2 ANQGSEA. CDR3 length equals 12 residues. CDR3 loop: CSFRTVGETQYF. CDR3 bases: TGCAGCTTCCGGACGGTGGGAGAGACCCAGTACTTC.

The genes are TRBV6-6 and TRBJ2-5; D is uncertain. V lost 0 bases and J lost 2, with 10 bases in between. The CDR3 has 15 amino acids. Germline-derived CDR1 and CDR2 are MNHNY and SVGAGI (reference sequence). The CDR3 DNA sequence: TGTGCCAGCAGTTACTCGCGGCAGACACAAGAGACCCAGTACTTC. Amino acids: CASSYSRQTQETQYF.

The chain uses TRBV6-1 and TRBJ2-7, with a possible D match to TRBD2 (6 bases). CDR3 length equals 12 residues. Germline CDR1 MNHNS, CDR2 SASEGT. Trimming removed 7 bases from V and 5 bases from J, with 12 bases in between. CDR3 sequence reads: CASTGGVNEQYF. The CDR3 nucleotides read TGTGCCAGCACCGGGGGTGTAAACGAGCAGTACTTC.

This chain joins TRBV29-1 and TRBJ2-7, with D tentatively TRBD2 (5 bases). CDR1 is SQVTM, CDR2 ANQGSEA, per germline. V lost 2 bases to trimming and J lost 5 bases, with 10 bases between them. The CDR3 contains 12 residues. CDR3 nucleotide sequence: TGCAGCGTTGAATTGAACGGGGACGAGCAGTACTTC. It translates to CSVELNGDEQYF.

J is TRBJ2-3 and V is TRBV2, with D tentatively TRBD1 (8 bases). The CDR3 length is 14 residues. Trimming left V 7 bases short and J 4 bases short, with 15 bases between. CDR1 SNHLY and CDR2 FYNNEI come from the germline V gene. The CDR3 coding sequence is TGTGCCAGCACCTGGACAGGGAGGGCAGATACGCAGTATTTT. Translating gives CASTWTGRADTQYF.

This clone occurred a few times. This chain links TRBV9 with TRBJ2-2, with D possibly being TRBD1 or TRBD2 (5 bases each). V was pared by 3 bases and J by 4 bases, with 13 bases between. This CDR3 is 15 amino acids long. Germline assignment: CDR1 SGDLS and CDR2 YYNGEE. The CDR3 sequence: CASSAGGRPTGELFF. Here the CDR3 DNA reads TGTGCCAGCAGCGCTGGGGGTCGCCCCACCGGGGAGCTGTTTTTT.

This chain links TRBV5-1 with TRBJ2-7; 11 positions agree with TRBD1. The CDR3 length is 15 residues. Germline V gene sequence: CDR1 SGHRS, CDR2 YFSETQ. The V segment lost 3 bases and the J segment 4 bases; nucleotides outside the gene matches: 6. Here the CDR3 reads CASSSSGTGGYEQYF. DNA of the CDR3: TGCGCCAGCAGCTCTTCCGGGACAGGGGGATACGAGCAGTACTTC.